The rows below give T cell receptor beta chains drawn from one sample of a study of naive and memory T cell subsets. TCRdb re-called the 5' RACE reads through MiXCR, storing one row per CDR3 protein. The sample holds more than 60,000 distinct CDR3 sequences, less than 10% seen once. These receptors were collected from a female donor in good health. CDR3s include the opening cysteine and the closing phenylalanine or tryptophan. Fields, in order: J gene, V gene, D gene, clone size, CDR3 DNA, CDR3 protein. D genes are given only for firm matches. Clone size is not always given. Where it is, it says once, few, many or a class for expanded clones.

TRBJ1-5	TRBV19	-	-	TGTGCCAGTACGGGCACCCCTTATAGCAATCAGCCCCAGCATTTT	CASTGTPYSNQPQHF
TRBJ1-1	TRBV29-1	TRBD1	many	TGCAGCGTCTACGGGGACAGGGAAAGGCCAGAAGCTTTCTTT	CSVYGDRERPEAFF
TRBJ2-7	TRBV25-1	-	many	TGTGCCGTTGGGAGCTACGAGCAGTACTTC	CAVGSYEQYF
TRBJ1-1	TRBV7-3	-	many	TGTGCCAGCAGCGCCCCCAGAATATTGAACACTGAAGCTTTCTTT	CASSAPRILNTEAFF
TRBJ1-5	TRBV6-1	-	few	TGTGCCAGCAGTGAAAGCGGATTCGGTAGCAATCAGCCCCAGCATTTT	CASSESGFGSNQPQHF
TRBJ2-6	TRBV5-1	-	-	TGCGCCAGCTCAAGTCCCGGGGCCAACGTCCTGACTTTC	CASSSPGANVLTF
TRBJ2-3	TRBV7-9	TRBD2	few	TGTGCCAGCAGCTTACCGACTAGCGGGGAAACAGATACGCAGTATTTT	CASSLPTSGETDTQYF
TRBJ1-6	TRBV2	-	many	TGTGCCACCCCCCAGTCGAGGGACTCACCCCTCCACTTT	CATPQSRDSPLHF
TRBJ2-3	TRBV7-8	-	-	TGTGCCAGCAGCCCGTTCTGGGGCACAGATACGCAGTATTTT	CASSPFWGTDTQYF
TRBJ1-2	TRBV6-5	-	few	TGTGCCAGCAGTTACGGAGGGGGGGTGAACTATGGCTACACCTTC	CASSYGGGVNYGYTF
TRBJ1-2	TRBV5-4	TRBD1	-	TGTGCCAGCAGCCTGGCTACTACGGGACAGGGCCATGGCTACACCTTC	CASSLATTGQGHGYTF